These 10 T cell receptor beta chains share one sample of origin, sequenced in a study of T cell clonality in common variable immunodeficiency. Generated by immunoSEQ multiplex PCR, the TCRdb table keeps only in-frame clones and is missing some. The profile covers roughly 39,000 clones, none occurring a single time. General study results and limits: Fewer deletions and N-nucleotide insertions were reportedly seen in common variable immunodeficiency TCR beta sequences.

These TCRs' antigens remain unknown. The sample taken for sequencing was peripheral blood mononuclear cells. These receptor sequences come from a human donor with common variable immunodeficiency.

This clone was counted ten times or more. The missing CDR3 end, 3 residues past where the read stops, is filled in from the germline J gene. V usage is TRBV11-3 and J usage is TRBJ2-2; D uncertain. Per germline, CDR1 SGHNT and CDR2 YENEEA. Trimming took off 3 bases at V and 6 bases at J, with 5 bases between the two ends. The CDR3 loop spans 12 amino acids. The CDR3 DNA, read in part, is TGTGCCAGCAGCTTTGTAGCCGGGGAG. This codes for CASSFVAGE. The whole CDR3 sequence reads CASSFVAGELFF.

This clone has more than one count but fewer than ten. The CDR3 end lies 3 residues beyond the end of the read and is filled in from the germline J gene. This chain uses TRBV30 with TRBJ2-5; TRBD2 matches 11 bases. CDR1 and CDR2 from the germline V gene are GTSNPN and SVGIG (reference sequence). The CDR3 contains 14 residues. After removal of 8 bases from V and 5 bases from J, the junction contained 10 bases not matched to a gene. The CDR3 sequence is CAGRVAGGWETQYF. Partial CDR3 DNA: TGTGCCGGCAGGGTAGCGGGAGGGTGGGAGACC.

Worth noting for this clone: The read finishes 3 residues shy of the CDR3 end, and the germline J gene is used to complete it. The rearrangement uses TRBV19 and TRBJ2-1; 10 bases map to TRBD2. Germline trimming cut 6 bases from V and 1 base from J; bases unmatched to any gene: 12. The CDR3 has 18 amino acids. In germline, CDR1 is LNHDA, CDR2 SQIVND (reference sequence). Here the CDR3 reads CASSRLAGGFGSYNEQFF. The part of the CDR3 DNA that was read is TGTGCCAGTAGCAGACTAGCGGGCGGGTTTGGATCCTACAATGAG. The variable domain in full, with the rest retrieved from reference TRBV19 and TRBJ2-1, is DGGITQSPKYLFRKEGQNVTLSCEQNLNHDAMYWYRQDPGQGLRLIYYSQIVNDFQKGDIAEGYSVSREKKESFPLTVTSAQKNPTAFYLCASSRLAGGFGSYNEQFFGPGTRLTVL.

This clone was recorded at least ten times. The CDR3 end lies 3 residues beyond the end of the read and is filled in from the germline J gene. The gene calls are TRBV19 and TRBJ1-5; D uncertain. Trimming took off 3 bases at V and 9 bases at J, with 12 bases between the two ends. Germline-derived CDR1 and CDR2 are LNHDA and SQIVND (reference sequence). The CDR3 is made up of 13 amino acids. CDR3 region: CASSIDPGMPQHF. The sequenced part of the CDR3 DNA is TGTGCCAGTAGTATTGATCCGGGGATGCCC.

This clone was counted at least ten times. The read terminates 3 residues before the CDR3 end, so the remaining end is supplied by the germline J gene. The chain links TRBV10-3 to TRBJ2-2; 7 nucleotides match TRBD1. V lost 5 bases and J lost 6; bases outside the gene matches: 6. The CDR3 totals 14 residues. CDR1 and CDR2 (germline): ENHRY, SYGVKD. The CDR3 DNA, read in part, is TGTGCCATCAGTACAGGGGAAAGTCCCGGGGAG. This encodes CAISTGESPGE. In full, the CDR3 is CAISTGESPGELFF.

The CDR3 DNA, read in part, is TGTGCCAGCAGCTCGCACACGAGCTCCTACAATGAG. Translating gives CASSSHTSSYNE. The full CDR3 protein is CASSSHTSSYNEQFF. J is TRBJ2-1 and V is TRBV7-2; D unresolved. Coverage ceases 3 residues before the CDR3 finishes, and the germline J gene fills in the end. CDR1 and CDR2 from the germline V gene are SGHTA and FQGNSA. CDR3 size: 15 residues. The V end lost 4 bases, the J end lost 0 bases, and 10 bases lay between the germline ends.

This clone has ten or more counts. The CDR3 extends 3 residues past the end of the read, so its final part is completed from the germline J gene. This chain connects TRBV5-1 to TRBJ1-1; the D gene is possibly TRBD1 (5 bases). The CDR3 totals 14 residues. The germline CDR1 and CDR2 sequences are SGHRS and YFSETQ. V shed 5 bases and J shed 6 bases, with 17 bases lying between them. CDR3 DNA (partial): TGCGCCAGCAGATCCCTGATAGAGGGGTCTGAA. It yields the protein CASRSLIEGSE. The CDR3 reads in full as CASRSLIEGSEAFF.

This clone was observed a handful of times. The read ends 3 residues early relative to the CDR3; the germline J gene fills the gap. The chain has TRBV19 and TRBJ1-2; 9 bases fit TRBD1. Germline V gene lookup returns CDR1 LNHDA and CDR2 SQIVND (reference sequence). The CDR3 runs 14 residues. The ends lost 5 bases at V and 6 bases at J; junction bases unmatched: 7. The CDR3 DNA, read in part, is TGTGCCAGTAGTCTTGGACAGGGGCTGGATGGC. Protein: CASSLGQGLDG. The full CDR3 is CASSLGQGLDGYTF.

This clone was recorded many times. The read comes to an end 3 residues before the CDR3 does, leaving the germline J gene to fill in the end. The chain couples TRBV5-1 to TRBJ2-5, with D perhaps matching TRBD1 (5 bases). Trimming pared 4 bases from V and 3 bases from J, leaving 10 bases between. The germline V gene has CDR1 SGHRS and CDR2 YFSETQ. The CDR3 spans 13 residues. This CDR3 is CASSPDREETQYF. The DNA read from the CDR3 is TGCGCCAGCAGCCCCGACAGAGAAGAGACC.

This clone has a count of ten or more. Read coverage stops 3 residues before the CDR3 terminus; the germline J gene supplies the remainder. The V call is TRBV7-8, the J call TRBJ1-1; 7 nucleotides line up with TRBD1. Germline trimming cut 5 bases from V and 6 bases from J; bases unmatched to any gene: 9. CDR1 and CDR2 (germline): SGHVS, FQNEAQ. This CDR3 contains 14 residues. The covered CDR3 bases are TGTGCCAGCAGCGGTGGGGGACAGCGGGCTGAA. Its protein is CASSGGGQRAE. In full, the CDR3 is CASSGGGQRAEAFF.